The T cell receptor beta chain under discussion was sequenced for a study of PD-1 blockade in classical Hodgkin lymphoma. Study-wide results and caveats: The study found that TCR diversity rose significantly by C4D1 in CD4+ but not CD8+ cells. Healthy donors reportedly exceeded newly diagnosed patients in baseline TCR diversity.

This CDR3 contains 12 residues. V dropped 0 bases and J dropped 8 bases, with 5 bases sitting between them. The germline V gene has CDR1 LGHNA and CDR2 YNFKEQ. This clone showed up just a few times. Its antigen is still unknown. The protocol was immunoSEQ multiplex PCR, while the TCRdb copy is restricted to in-frame clones and leaves out a portion. The sample has over 15,000 clones, approximately 80% seen once. Patients all relapsed after autologous stem cell transplantation, and there was variation in brentuximab vedotin exposure. The TCR originated in a human donor with classical Hodgkin lymphoma. The chain couples TRBV4-2 to TRBJ2-4, with a weak D call TRBD1 (5 bases). The sample here was peripheral blood mononuclear cells (PBMCs), taken before the second cycle of nivolumab. The CDR3 DNA reads as TGTGCCAGCAGCCAAGACAGGGACATTCAGTACTTC. This translates into CASSQDRDIQYF.